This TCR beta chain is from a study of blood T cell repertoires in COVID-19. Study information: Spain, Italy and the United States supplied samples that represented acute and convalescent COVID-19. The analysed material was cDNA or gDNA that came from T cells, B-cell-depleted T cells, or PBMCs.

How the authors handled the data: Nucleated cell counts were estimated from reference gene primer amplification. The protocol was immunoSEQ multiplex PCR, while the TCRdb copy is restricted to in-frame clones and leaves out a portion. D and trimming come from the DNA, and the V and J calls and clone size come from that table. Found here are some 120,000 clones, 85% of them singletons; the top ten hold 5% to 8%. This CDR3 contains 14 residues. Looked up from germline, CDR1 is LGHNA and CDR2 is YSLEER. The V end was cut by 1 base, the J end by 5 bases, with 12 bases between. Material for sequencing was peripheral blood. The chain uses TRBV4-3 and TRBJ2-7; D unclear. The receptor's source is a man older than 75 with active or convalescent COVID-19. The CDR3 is CASSQGRGLDEQYF. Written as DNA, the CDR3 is TGCGCCAGCAGCCAAGGACGAGGTTTGGACGAGCAGTACTTC.